This T cell receptor beta chain originates from a study of cytomegalovirus exposure and HLA in healthy donors. In the PCR, 60 Vbeta and 13 Jbeta primers were used. Produced via immunoSEQ multiplex PCR; TCRdb's table is partial and in-frame only. Of around 150,000 clones in the sample, approximately 70% are singletons; the top ten hold 6% to 7.5%. Germline assignment: CDR1 SGHTS and CDR2 YDEGEE. V was trimmed by 2 bases and J by 2 bases, leaving 12 bases between them. This CDR3 is 15 amino acids long. Study outcomes and limitations: Earlier results showed most TCR beta V segments being productive about 90% or about 30% of the time.

As to this clone: Its antigen remains unknown.

Specimen: PBMCs. The rearrangement joins TRBV5-8 to TRBJ2-3; a weak D match, TRBD1 (5 bases). This receptor was identified in a middle-aged man in good health and CMV-seropositive. Here the CDR3 reads CASSLKGSFTDTQYF. In nucleotides, the CDR3 is TGTGCCAGCAGCTTAAAGGGGTCCTTCACAGATACGCAGTATTTT.